One T cell receptor (beta chain) is described in this entry. Under the authors' procedure: From reference gene primer amplification, estimates of nucleated cell counts were derived. Sequencing used immunoSEQ multiplex PCR; TCRdb keeps in-frame clones, though not all of them. V, J and clone size derive from that table, while D and trimming were established from the DNA sequence. This table holds approximately 500,000 clones, around nine tenths found once. These data belong to a study of blood T cell repertoires in COVID-19. Study details: Sources were T cells, B-cell-depleted T cells, or PBMCs; the material itself was cDNA or gDNA.

Each recovered donor of Cohort 3 presented with two negative PCRs, clearance, or symptom resolution. The source material was PBMCs or T cells enriched from blood (not recorded which). This TCR derives from a woman aged 35 to 49 who had recovered from COVID-19.

CDR3 protein: CATSDICDRYTPHYSNQPQHF. Here the CDR3 DNA reads TGTGCCACCAGTGATATTTGTGACAGATATACCCCTCATTATAGCAATCAGCCCCAGCATTTT. The genes are TRBV24-1 and TRBJ1-5, with D perhaps matching TRBD1 (5 bases). The CDR3 extends over 21 amino acids. V was shortened by 3 bases and J by 0 bases, with 26 bases between the two germline ends. Germline CDR1 KGHDR, CDR2 SFDVKD.